Listed here are 24 T cell receptor beta chains from one sample, sequenced in a study of T cell responses to AZD1222 COVID-19 vaccine. Sequenced by immunoSEQ multiplex PCR; TCRdb stores in-frame clones only, minus some. Of 140,000 to 150,000 clones in the sample, approximately 88% were seen once. Sequences were derived from peripheral blood, sampled 28 days after the second dose of the MenACWY control vaccine. These receptors came from an adult who received the MenACWY meningococcal vaccine as a control.

The chain links TRBV7-2 to TRBJ1-2; 7 nucleotides line up with TRBD1. V lost 2 bases and J lost 4; bases outside the gene matches: 13. Germline V gene lookup returns CDR1 SGHTA and CDR2 FQGNSA. The CDR3 has 17 residues. The CDR3 DNA is TGTGCCAGCAGCTTATCTCTTCAGGGGGTAAAAGGCTATGGCTACACCTTC. It encodes CASSLSLQGVKGYGYTF.

The genes are TRBV6-5 and TRBJ2-3; perhaps TRBD2 as D (6 bases). V was trimmed by 6 bases and J by 1 base, leaving 14 bases between them. Germline-derived CDR1 and CDR2 are MNHEY and SVGAGI. This CDR3 contains 15 residues. CDR3 protein: CASRGEELGTDTQYF. As DNA, the CDR3 is TGTGCCAGCAGGGGGGAGGAATTGGGCACAGATACGCAGTATTTT.

Regarding this clone: Additional DNA sequences in this sample encode the identical CDR3. The chain employs TRBV4-3 and TRBJ1-1, with TRBD1 as a possible D gene (6 bases). Trimming stripped 3 bases from V and 1 base from J, with 6 bases between. Germline V CDR1 and CDR2: LGHNA, YSLEER. The CDR3 covers 13 residues. The CDR3 sequence is CASSQDRNTEAFF. CDR3 nucleotides: TGCGCCAGCAGCCAGGACAGGAACACTGAAGCTTTCTTT.

J is TRBJ1-6 and V is TRBV4-2; 9 nucleotides align to TRBD1. The CDR3 is 16 residues long. J was trimmed by 6 bases and V by 2 bases; bases with no gene match: 5. From germline, CDR1 is LGHNA and CDR2 YNFKEQ. This CDR3 is CASSQRGTGSNSPLHF. CDR3 nucleotides: TGTGCCAGCAGCCAACGAGGGACAGGGTCTAATTCACCCCTCCACTTT.

The chain has TRBV7-9 and TRBJ1-4; D is unresolved. The CDR3 covers 13 residues. Per the germline V gene, CDR1 is SEHNR and CDR2 is FQNEAQ (reference sequence). Trimming removed 0 bases at V and 8 bases at J, with 7 bases between. The CDR3 DNA reads as TGTGCCAGCAGCTTAGCGAGAGGGGAAAAACTGTTTTTT. Its protein is CASSLARGEKLFF.

The genes are TRBV6-5 and TRBJ1-5, with TRBD1 as a possible D gene (5 bases). This CDR3 has 14 amino acids. Germline loops: CDR1 MNHEY, CDR2 SVGAGI. The V and J ends lost 7 bases and 1 base respectively, with 11 bases between them. CDR3 in amino acids: CASILDRSNQPQHF. The CDR3 region has the DNA TGTGCCAGCATCCTCGACAGAAGCAATCAGCCCCAGCATTTT.

The V gene is TRBV4-3, the J gene TRBJ1-4, with TRBD1 matching 9 bases. With V trimmed by 5 bases and J by 8 bases, 6 bases remained unmatched. The CDR3 is 14 amino acids. CDR1 is LGHNA and CDR2 is YSLEER in the germline V gene. The CDR3 loop is CASSAQGAREKLFF. The DNA of the CDR3 is TGCGCCAGCAGCGCACAGGGGGCGCGGGAAAAACTGTTTTTT.

The V gene is TRBV19, the J gene TRBJ2-7, with 9 bases matching TRBD1. J was trimmed by 0 bases and V by 4 bases; bases with no gene match: 7. The CDR3 loop spans 16 amino acids. Germline V gene data show CDR1 as LNHDA and CDR2 as SQIVND (reference sequence). CDR3 nucleotide sequence: TGTGCCAGTAGTAGGGCCGGGACAGGGACCTCCTACGAGCAGTACTTC. It yields the protein CASSRAGTGTSYEQYF.

Written as DNA, the CDR3 is TGCGCCAGCAGTCCCGGGACAGGGAGGGTCAATGAGCAGTTCTTC. Translating it yields CASSPGTGRVNEQFF. The rearrangement uses TRBV5-1 and TRBJ2-1; 9 positions agree with TRBD1. V lost 5 bases and J lost 6; bases outside the gene matches: 9. The germline V gene encodes CDR1 SGHRS and CDR2 YFSETQ. The CDR3 length is 15 residues. Based on the CDR3 plus reference TRBV5-1 and TRBJ2-1, the full variable domain is KAGVTQTPRYLIKTRGQQVTLSCSPISGHRSVSWYQQTPGQGLQFLFEYFSETQRNKGNFPGRFSGRQFSNSRSEMNVSTLELGDSALYLCASSPGTGRVNEQFFGPGTRLTVL.

The gene calls are TRBV30 and TRBJ1-6; no clear D gene. Germline-derived CDR1 and CDR2 are GTSNPN and SVGIG (reference sequence). This CDR3 is built from 11 residues. V lost 1 base to trimming and J lost 16 bases, with 11 bases between them. This CDR3 reads CAWSEWPQLHF. Written as DNA, the CDR3 is TGTGCCTGGAGTGAATGGCCGCAACTCCACTTT. The variable domain in full, with the rest retrieved from reference TRBV30 and TRBJ1-6, is SQTIHQWPATLVQPVGSPLSLECTVEGTSNPNLYWYRQAAGRGLQLLFYSVGIGQISSEVPQNLSASRPQDRQFILSSKKLLLSDSGFYLCAWSEWPQLHFGNGTRLTVT.

CDR3 coding DNA: TGTGCCAGCAGTTTACTACAGGGCACAGATACGCAGTATTTT. Protein sequence: CASSLLQGTDTQYF. This chain uses TRBV28 with TRBJ2-3; possible D gene TRBD1, 5 bases. Germline CDR1 MDHEN, CDR2 SYDVKM. CDR3 size: 14 residues. Trimming pared 2 bases from V and 1 base from J, leaving 7 bases between.

This chain uses TRBV6-5 with TRBJ1-5, with 10 bases identical to TRBD1. V shed 4 bases and J 5 bases; nucleotides not matched to a gene: 8. CDR1 is MNHEY and CDR2 is SVGAGI in the germline V gene. The CDR3 has 16 amino acids. The CDR3 coding sequence is TGTGCCAGCAGTTCGACCGGGACAGGGGATTATCAGCCCCAGCATTTT. Its protein product is CASSSTGTGDYQPQHF.

CDR3 residues: CASSQDLGDNEQFF. The CDR3 bases are TGCGCCAGCAGCCAAGATCTCGGTGACAATGAGCAGTTCTTC. V and J are TRBV4-3 and TRBJ2-1; D uncertain. The length of the CDR3 is 14 residues. Trimming removed 0 bases from V and 5 bases from J, with 8 bases in between. Germline values: CDR1 LGHNA, CDR2 YSLEER.

The rearrangement links TRBV20-1 to TRBJ2-3; 9 nucleotides line up with TRBD2. This CDR3 spans 16 amino acids. The ends lost 3 bases at V and 4 bases at J; junction bases unmatched: 11. In germline, CDR1 is DFQATT, CDR2 SNEGSKA (reference sequence). The CDR3 nucleotides are TGCAGTGCTAGTCGGCGGGAGGGCACGGCGGCAGATACGCAGTATTTT. Translated: CSASRREGTAADTQYF.

V and J are TRBV29-1 and TRBJ1-2; possibly TRBD1 for D (6 bases). With 4 bases removed from V and 8 bases from J, the gap between germline ends came to 17 bases. The germline CDR1 and CDR2 sequences are SQVTM and ANQGSEA. There are 13 residues in the CDR3. DNA of the CDR3: TGCAGCGTTGTGGGACATTCGGTAGGGGGCTACACCTTC. It translates to CSVVGHSVGGYTF. Together with reference TRBV29-1 and TRBJ1-2, the CDR3 gives the full variable domain: SAVISQKPSRDICQRGTSLTIQCQVDSQVTMMFWYRQQPGQSLTLIATANQGSEATYESGFVIDKFPISRPNLTFSTLTVSNMSPEDSSIYLCSVVGHSVGGYTFGSGTRLTVV.

V is TRBV28 and J is TRBJ1-2, with a weak D call TRBD1 (6 bases). This CDR3 region has 15 residues. Trimming removed 5 bases at V and 1 base at J, with 14 bases between. The V gene's germline CDR1 is MDHEN and CDR2 SYDVKM. DNA of the CDR3: TGTGCCAGCAGTCTTCAGGGACAAATTAACTATGGCTACACCTTC. It codes for CASSLQGQINYGYTF.

In its sample, this clone was seen a few times. Written as DNA, the CDR3 is TGTGCCAGCAGCTTAGATCGGCTAGCGGGAGGCGGGAACACCGGGGAGCTGTTTTTT. Amino acid sequence: CASSLDRLAGGGNTGELFF. The chain uses TRBV11-2 and TRBJ2-2; 11 bases align to TRBD2. The trim removed 0 bases at V and 1 base at J, leaving 7 bases unmatched. The V gene's germline CDR1 is SGHAT and CDR2 FQNNGV. The CDR3 is 19 amino acids.

CDR3 nucleotides: TGTGCCAGCACCCTGACACGGGTGAGCAATCAGCCCCAGCATTTT. This sequence encodes CASTLTRVSNQPQHF. The rearrangement links TRBV28 to TRBJ1-5, with D unresolved. Germline V lookup: CDR1 MDHEN, CDR2 SYDVKM. The V end lost 7 bases, the J end lost 1 base, and 14 bases lay between the germline ends. The length of the CDR3 is 15 residues.

Only one count was recorded for this clone. The gene calls are TRBV9 and TRBJ1-3; no clear D gene. V lost 0 bases and J lost 0, with 4 bases in between. The CDR3 runs to 14 residues. The V gene's germline CDR1 is SGDLS and CDR2 YYNGEE. For the CDR3, the DNA is TGTGCCAGCAGCGTAGCGGGCTCTGGAAACACCATATATTTT. Protein sequence: CASSVAGSGNTIYF.

The CDR3 DNA sequence: TGCGCCAGCAGCCGCCCCCGGGACACGGCAACTAATGAAAAACTGTTTTTT. Protein sequence: CASSRPRDTATNEKLFF. The chain is built from TRBV5-1 and TRBJ1-4; the D gene is possibly TRBD1 (6 bases). CDR3 length: 17 amino acids. V lost 4 bases and J 0 bases, leaving 16 bases between the germline ends. Looked up from germline, CDR1 is SGHRS and CDR2 is YFSETQ.

The chain uses TRBV5-6 and TRBJ2-7; D may match TRBD1 or TRBD2 (5 bases each). Trimming stripped 4 bases from V and 5 bases from J, with 13 bases between. The length of the CDR3 is 13 residues. Germline CDR1 reads SGHDT; CDR2 reads YYEEEE. CDR3 protein: CASSPGRGHEQYF. The CDR3 nucleotides are TGTGCCAGCAGCCCAGGACGGGGACACGAGCAGTACTTC.

The table lists this clone with a few counts. The rearrangement joins TRBV7-9 to TRBJ1-5; 10 positions match TRBD1. Germline CDR1 and CDR2: SEHNR and FQNEAQ (reference sequence). V shed 5 bases, J shed 1 base, and the junction held 5 bases outside the gene matches. The CDR3 length is 16 residues. The CDR3 here is CASSKTGGVSNQPQHF. CDR3 DNA sequence: TGTGCCAGCAGCAAGACAGGGGGCGTAAGCAATCAGCCCCAGCATTTT. The full variable domain, in which reference TRBV7-9 and TRBJ1-5 provide the parts outside the CDR3, is DTGVSQNPRHKITKRGQNVTFRCDPISEHNRLYWYRQTLGQGPEFLTYFQNEAQLEKSRLLSDRFSAERPKGSFSTLEIQRTEQGDSAMYLCASSKTGGVSNQPQHFGDGTRLSIL.

The chain is built from TRBV7-3 and TRBJ2-3; 10 nucleotides line up with TRBD1. CDR3 length: 16 amino acids. Germline assignment: CDR1 SGHTA and CDR2 FQGTGA. V shed 5 bases, J shed 2 bases, and the junction held 7 bases outside the gene matches. CDR3 residues: CASSPGDRGHTDTQYF. The CDR3 nucleotides read TGTGCCAGCAGCCCCGGGGACAGGGGACACACAGATACGCAGTATTTT.

The chain joins TRBV18 to TRBJ1-1, with 7 bases that match TRBD1. From germline, CDR1 is KGHSH and CDR2 LQKENI. The CDR3 is 12 amino acids. With V trimmed by 6 bases and J by 10 bases, 8 bases remained unmatched. CDR3 residues: CASSQGDTGAFF. In nucleotides, the CDR3 is TGTGCCAGCTCCCAGGGGGACACGGGAGCTTTCTTT.